The clone carrying this TCR beta chain was seen many times. Its matching antigen is unknown. This sample is part of a study of T-cell memory formation after mild COVID-19. Germline CDR1 MDHEN, CDR2 SYDVKM. Trimming removed 6 bases from V and 4 bases from J; junction bases left unmatched: 10. This CDR3 has 16 amino acids. TCRdb itself ran the 5' RACE reads through MiXCR, one entry per CDR3 protein. The sample consists of about 150,000 distinct CDR3 sequences, about 5.7% of them appearing once. Notes on the study in general: Memory from before infection featured some responding clones, which suggests cross-reactive memory joined.

This TCR was sampled from an adult woman who had mild COVID-19 (a few samples of this study predate the infection). Cell type and time point are not known. The specimen sequenced was PBMCs or a T cell subset sorted from them (not recorded which). This chain links TRBV28 with TRBJ2-1; 9 bases are shared with TRBD2. Here the CDR3 reads CASRGMGGRGYNEQFF. The CDR3 DNA is TGTGCCAGCAGGGGAATGGGCGGGAGGGGGTACAATGAGCAGTTCTTC.